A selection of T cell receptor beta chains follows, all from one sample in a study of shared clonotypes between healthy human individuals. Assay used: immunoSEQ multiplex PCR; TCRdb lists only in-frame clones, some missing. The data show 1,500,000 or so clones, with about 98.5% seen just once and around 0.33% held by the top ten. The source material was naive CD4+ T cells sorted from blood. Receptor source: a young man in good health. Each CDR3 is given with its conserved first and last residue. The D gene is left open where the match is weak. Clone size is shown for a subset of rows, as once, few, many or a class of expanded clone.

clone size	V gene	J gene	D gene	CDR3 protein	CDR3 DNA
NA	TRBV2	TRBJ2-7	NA	CASSEVESSYEQYF	TGTGCCAGCAGCGAGGTAGAGAGCTCCTACGAGCAGTACTTC
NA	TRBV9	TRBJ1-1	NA	CASSVQVKNTEAFF	TGTGCCAGCAGCGTACAGGTCAAAAACACTGAAGCTTTCTTT
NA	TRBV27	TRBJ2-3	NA	CASSFLGSTDTQYF	TGTGCCAGCAGTTTTTTGGGCAGCACAGATACGCAGTATTTT
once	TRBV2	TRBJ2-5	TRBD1	CAGTGEETQYF	TGTGCCGGGACAGGGGAGGAGACCCAGTACTTC
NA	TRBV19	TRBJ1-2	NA	CASTYQGGHYGYTF	TGTGCCAGTACTTACCAGGGCGGTCATTATGGCTACACCTTC
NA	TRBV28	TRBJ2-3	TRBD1	CASSEQGTPQYF	TGTGCCAGCAGCGAACAGGGGACCCCGCAGTATTTT
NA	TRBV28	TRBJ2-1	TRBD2	CASSWGGLDNEQFF	TGTGCCAGCAGTTGGGGAGGACTAGACAATGAGCAGTTCTTC
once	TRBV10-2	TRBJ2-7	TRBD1	CASTLQGGTGAHYEQYF	TGCGCCAGCACCCTTCAGGGCGGGACAGGGGCCCACTACGAGCAGTACTTC
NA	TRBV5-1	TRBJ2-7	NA	CASSLRDPGYEQYF	TGCGCCAGCAGCTTAAGGGACCCTGGCTACGAGCAGTACTTC
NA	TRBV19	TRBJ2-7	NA	CASSITGAGDEQYF	TGTGCCAGTAGTATAACGGGAGCCGGGGACGAGCAGTACTTC
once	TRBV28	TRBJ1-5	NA	CASSFTQRVQHF	TGTGCCAGCAGTTTTACCCAGAGAGTCCAGCATTTT
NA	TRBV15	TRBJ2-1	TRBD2	CATSRGNSGRLDEQFF	TGTGCCACCAGCAGAGGAAATAGCGGGAGGTTGGATGAGCAGTTCTTC
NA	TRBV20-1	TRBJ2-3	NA	CSAGPIDTQYF	TGCAGTGCTGGCCCGATAGATACGCAGTATTTT
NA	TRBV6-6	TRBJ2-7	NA	CASSSHQGDYEQYF	TGTGCCAGCAGTTCACATCAGGGCGACTACGAGCAGTACTTC
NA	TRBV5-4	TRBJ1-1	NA	CASSHMGTEAFF	TGTGCCAGCAGCCACATGGGCACTGAAGCTTTCTTT
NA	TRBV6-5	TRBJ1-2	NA	CASSYSRAANYGYTF	TGTGCCAGCAGTTACTCGCGGGCTGCCAACTATGGCTACACCTTC
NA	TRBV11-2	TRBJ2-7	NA	CASSLSNLGYEQYF	TGTGCCAGCAGCTTATCCAACCTGGGATACGAGCAGTACTTC
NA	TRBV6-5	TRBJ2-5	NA	CASSTGRGETQYF	TGTGCCAGCAGTACTGGACGAGGGGAGACCCAGTACTTC
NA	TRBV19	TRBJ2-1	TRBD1	CASSIPRQGKDNEQFF	TGTGCCAGTAGTATACCGAGACAGGGGAAAGACAATGAGCAGTTCTTC
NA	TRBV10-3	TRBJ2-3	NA	CAISEMSGVTDTQYF	TGTGCCATCAGTGAGATGTCGGGAGTCACAGATACGCAGTATTTT
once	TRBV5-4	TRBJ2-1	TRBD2	CASSSGLAGDRGEQFF	TGTGCCAGCAGCTCGGGACTAGCGGGAGATAGGGGTGAGCAGTTCTTC
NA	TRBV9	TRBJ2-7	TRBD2	CASTSGLHSYEQYF	TGTGCCAGTACCTCGGGACTACACTCCTACGAGCAGTACTTC
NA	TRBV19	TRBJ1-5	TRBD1	CAGGQVDNQPQHF	TGTGCCGGTGGACAGGTTGACAATCAGCCCCAGCATTTT
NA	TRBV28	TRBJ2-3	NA	CASSPGAGTDTQYF	TGTGCCAGCTCCCCAGGGGCCGGCACAGATACGCAGTATTTT
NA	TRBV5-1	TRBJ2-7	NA	CASSLGPQGGEQYF	TGCGCCAGCAGCTTGGGGCCCCAGGGGGGGGAGCAGTACTTC
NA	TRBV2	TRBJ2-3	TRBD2	CASSLISGGQGDTQYF	TGTGCCAGCAGTCTCATTTCGGGAGGGCAGGGAGATACGCAGTATTTT
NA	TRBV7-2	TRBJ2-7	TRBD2	CASSRTSGTLGSYEQYF	TGTGCCAGCAGCCGAACTAGCGGGACCCTCGGATCCTACGAGCAGTACTTC
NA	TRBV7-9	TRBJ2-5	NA	CASSKITQETQYF	TGTGCCAGCAGCAAAATCACCCAAGAGACCCAGTACTTC